In this sample, the clone carrying this T cell receptor (beta chain) turned up a few times. The sample providers were healthy Caucasian people from Russia, aged roughly 6 to 90. These data come from a study of blood T cells in healthy people across ages. Study information: About one barcoded TCR beta cDNA was captured per two T cells.

Trimming left V 2 bases short and J 4 bases short, with 18 bases between. This CDR3 has 16 amino acids. Germline values: CDR1 SGHRS, CDR2 YFSETQ. The authors ran a second PCR of about 7 to 11 cycles using a sample-barcoded 5' primer and a J-beta primer mix. MiXCR, run by TCRdb on the 5' RACE reads, gives a single entry per CDR3 protein. Of around 1,900,000 distinct CDR3 sequences listed, more than 35% are singletons. The J gene is TRBJ1-2, the V gene TRBV5-1; D is perhaps TRBD1 (5 bases). Specimen: blood. The TCR originated in a human donor in good health. CDR3 bases: TGCGCCAGCAGCTTAGGGGATTCGGCAGGCGGCTATGGCTACACCTTC. This codes for CASSLGDSAGGYGYTF.